The source of this T cell receptor (beta chain) is a study of blood T cells in healthy people across ages. Worth noting for this clonotype: What it binds is unknown.

CDR1 is SGHRS and CDR2 is YFSETQ in the germline V gene. CDR3 length: 15 residues. The junction had 7 bases not matched to a gene; V was cut back by 1 base and J by 6 bases. Findings and caveats of the study: Possibly confounding the expanded clonotype changes was the fact that donor CMV status was unknown. As age increased, TCR beta diversity per million T cells fell in a roughly linear fashion.

Each sample yielded at least 5.5 micrograms of PBMC total RNA. Then a second PCR, running roughly 7 to 11 cycles, was carried out with a sample-barcoded 5' primer and a J-beta primer mix. A single record per CDR3 protein comes from TCRdb applying MiXCR to the 5' RACE reads. The profile shows around 800,000 distinct CDR3 sequences, about 55% of them singletons. The chain uses TRBV5-1 and TRBJ2-7, with TRBD1 identical over 10 bases. The receptor comes from a man at least 80 years old in good health. The sequenced material came from blood. The CDR3 bases are TGCGCCAGCAGCTTGTCGGGACAGGGGTCCGGCGAGCAGTACTTC. Translation gives CASSLSGQGSGEQYF.